Sequencing of this T cell receptor beta chain was carried out in a study of tumor-infiltrating lymphocytes in primary liver carcinoma listed by TCRdb under 2017. For the wider study: Hepatocellular carcinoma (four) or combined HCC and intrahepatic cholangiocarcinoma (one) was present in the five patients, who were three men and two women aged 30 to 69 years. Each sample produced about 3.5 to 7.13 million productive TCRbeta reads, and read depth showed no significant difference between tissue types. The five patients had tumors of stage T1-T3 N0M0, with maximum diameters ranging from roughly 4.2 to 11 cm. Across five regions of each liver tumor, along with adjacent normal tissue and blood, the study brought together TCRbeta repertoire sequencing, expression microarrays and whole-exome sequencing. Technical replicate repertoires showed high reproducibility, with mean shared-clone rates near 0.89 and correlation coefficients above 0.95. To link TCRbeta repertoire diversity with the local molecular phenotype, the 25 or so tumor region samples were profiled using Agilent mRNA microarrays. A total of approximately 35 specimens from 5 patients, comprising about 25 tumor regions, 5 adjacent noncancerous liver tissues and 5 peripheral blood samples, were covered by TCRbeta repertoire sequencing.

On this clonotype itself: Its antigen target is currently unknown. Germline is not matched at one junction end, which may reflect a read error.

What the authors observed across the whole study: Only the TCR beta chain was sequenced, which likely underestimates true repertoire diversity because unpaired alpha chains were not captured. Repertoire overlap was found to be higher between tumor regions (mean around 35%) than between tumor-adjacent (around 17%) or tumor-blood (about 15%) pairs, consistent with antigen-driven expansion. Because the samples were bulk and unsorted, CD4+ and CD8+ T cell repertoires could not be compared. Just about 8-25% of top clones turned up in all five regions of a tumor, which suggests spatial heterogeneity among tumor-infiltrating T cells. The top 250 clones made up a significantly larger repertoire fraction in tumors than in blood (p = 0.039). Only a few patients were included in the study, and the authors note that the findings should be validated in a larger study.

A constant-region primer and ProtoScript II reverse transcriptase were used to reverse-transcribe TCRbeta-specific cDNA from 500 ng total RNA. Construction of the TCRbeta libraries relied on three nested rounds of multiplex PCR, following a slightly modified ARM-PCR procedure. Each of the first two PCR rounds ran for around 10 cycles using multiplex TRBV1-TRBV30 forward primers together with a Cbeta reverse primer. A final 25-cycle PCR with Deep VentR polymerase added sample barcodes and Illumina adapters. Amplicons of 200-500 bp were gel-purified with a QIAquick gel extraction kit before sequencing. The TCRbeta amplicons were sequenced with 250-bp paired-end reads on an Illumina HiSeq 2500. Per the source publication's procedure: Quality trimming of reads was performed with Trimmomatic v0.33, and paired reads were merged with FLASH v1.2.11 so that full CDR3 sequences could be recovered. V, D and J germline segments were assigned to the rearranged TCRbeta sequences by MiGEC v1.2.1b. Clonotype statistics and Shannon-Wiener diversity indices were computed with VDJtools v1.0.0. To reduce sampling bias, subsequent analyses other than the diversity analysis used only the 250 most abundant clonotypes in each sample. TCRdb reanalyzed the raw reads on its own, using fastp at Q25 for trimming and MiXCR for clone calling, and kept in-frame beta chains. A single entry per CDR3 protein holds the most common genes and DNA from its merged rows. For this entry, the V and J calls and clone size follow TCRdb and not the study's own pipeline. The sample table lists tens of thousands of distinct CDR3 sequences, around 72% of them with a count of one. The ten largest clones capture 15% to 20% of the sample.

Total RNA and DNA were co-extracted from around 18-30 mg of bulk tissue with the AllPrep DNA/RNA mini kit, without cell sorting. Between late 2015 and 2016, roughly five patients in China with histopathologically diagnosed primary liver carcinoma had surgical resection. At the time of sampling, the patients were treatment-naive and had chronic HBV infection. Five spatially separated regions were sampled per tumor: superior, inferior, left-lateral and right-lateral poles, plus the tumor centre. More than 75% viable tumor cells were found by histology in every tumor sample. Each fresh piece of tumor and adjacent tissue was cut in two, with one half stored in RNAlater at -80 degrees C and the other half sent for histology. Sequences SQVTM (CDR1) and ANQGSEA (CDR2) are obtained from the germline V gene. Measured from the cysteine to the phenylalanine, the CDR3 is 12 residues long. Just CDR3 DNA is preserved here, 36 bases in frame from base 1.

The TCR was taken from a man between 40 and 49 years old with primary liver carcinoma and hepatitis B virus infection. The sample taken for sequencing was liver tumor tissue from sampling region 2. The cell subset or site label of this sample denotes: tumor region T2, inferior pole. The sequence links TRBV29-1 to TRBJ1-1; no confident D gene assignment can be made. Read as DNA, the sequence is TGCTGCGTTGAATTCGGGGTCACTGAAGCCTTCTTT. This codes for CCVEFGVTEAFF.